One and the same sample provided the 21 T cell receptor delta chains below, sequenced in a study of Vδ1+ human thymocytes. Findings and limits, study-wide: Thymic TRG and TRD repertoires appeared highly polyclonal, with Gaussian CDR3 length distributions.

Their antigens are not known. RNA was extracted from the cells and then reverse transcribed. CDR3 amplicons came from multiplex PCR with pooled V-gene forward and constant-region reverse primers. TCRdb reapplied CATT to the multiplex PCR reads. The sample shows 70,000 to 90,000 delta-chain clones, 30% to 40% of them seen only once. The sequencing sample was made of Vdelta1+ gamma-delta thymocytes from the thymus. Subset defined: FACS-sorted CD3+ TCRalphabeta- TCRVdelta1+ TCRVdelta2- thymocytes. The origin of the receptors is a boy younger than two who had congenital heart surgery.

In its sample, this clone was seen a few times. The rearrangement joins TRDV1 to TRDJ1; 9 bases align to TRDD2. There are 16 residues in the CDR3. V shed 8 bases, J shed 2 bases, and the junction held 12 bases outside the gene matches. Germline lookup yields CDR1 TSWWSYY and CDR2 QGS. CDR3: CALRPSYDPYTDKLIF. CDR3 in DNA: TGTGCTCTTCGGCCTTCCTACGACCCCTATACCGATAAACTCATCTTT.

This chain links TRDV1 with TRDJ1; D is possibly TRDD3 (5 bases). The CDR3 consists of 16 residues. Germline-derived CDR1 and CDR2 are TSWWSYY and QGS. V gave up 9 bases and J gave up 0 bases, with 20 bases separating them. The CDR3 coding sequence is TGTGCTCTCAGGGAGGGTGAGATACCTTACACCGATAAACTCATCTTT. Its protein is CALREGEIPYTDKLIF.

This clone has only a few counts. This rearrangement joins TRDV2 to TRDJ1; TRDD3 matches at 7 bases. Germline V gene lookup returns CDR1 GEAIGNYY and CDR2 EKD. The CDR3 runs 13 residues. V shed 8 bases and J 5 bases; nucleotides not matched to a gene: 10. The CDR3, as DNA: TGTGCCTTCCCTGGGGGGGATTCTGATAAACTCATCTTT. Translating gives CAFPGGDSDKLIF.

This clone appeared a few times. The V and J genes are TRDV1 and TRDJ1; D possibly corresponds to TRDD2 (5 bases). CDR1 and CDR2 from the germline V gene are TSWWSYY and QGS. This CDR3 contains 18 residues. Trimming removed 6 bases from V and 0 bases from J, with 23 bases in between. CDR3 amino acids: CALGPTDPWYLYTDKLIF. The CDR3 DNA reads TGTGCTCTTGGACCTACGGACCCATGGTACCTGTACACCGATAAACTCATCTTT.

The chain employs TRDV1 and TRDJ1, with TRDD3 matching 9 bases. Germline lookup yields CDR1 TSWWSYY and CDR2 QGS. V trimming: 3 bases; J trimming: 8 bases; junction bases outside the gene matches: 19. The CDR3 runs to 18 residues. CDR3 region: CALGELYYWGTAPRKLIF. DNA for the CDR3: TGTGCTCTTGGGGAGCTTTACTACTGGGGGACAGCGCCTCGAAAACTCATCTTT.

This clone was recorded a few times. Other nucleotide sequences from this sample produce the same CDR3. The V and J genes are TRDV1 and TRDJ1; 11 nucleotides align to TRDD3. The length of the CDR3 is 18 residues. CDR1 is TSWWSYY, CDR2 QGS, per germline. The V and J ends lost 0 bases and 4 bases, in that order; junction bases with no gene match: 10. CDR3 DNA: TGTGCTCTTGGGGAACTTCGCCTACTGGGGGATAGAAACGATAAACTCATCTTT. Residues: CALGELRLLGDRNDKLIF.

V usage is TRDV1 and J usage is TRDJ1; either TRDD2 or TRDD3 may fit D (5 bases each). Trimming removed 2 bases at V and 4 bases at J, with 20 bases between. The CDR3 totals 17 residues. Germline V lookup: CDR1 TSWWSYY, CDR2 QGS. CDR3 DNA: TGTGCTCTTGGGGAAGGGGACCGTGGCCTACACAACGATAAACTCATCTTT. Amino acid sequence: CALGEGDRGLHNDKLIF.

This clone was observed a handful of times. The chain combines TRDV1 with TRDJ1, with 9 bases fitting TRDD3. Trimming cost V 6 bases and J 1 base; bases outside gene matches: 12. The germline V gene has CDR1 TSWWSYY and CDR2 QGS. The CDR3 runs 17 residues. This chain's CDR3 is CALGNEVLGETTDKLIF. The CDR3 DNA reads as TGTGCTCTTGGAAATGAGGTACTGGGGGAGACCACCGATAAACTCATCTTT.

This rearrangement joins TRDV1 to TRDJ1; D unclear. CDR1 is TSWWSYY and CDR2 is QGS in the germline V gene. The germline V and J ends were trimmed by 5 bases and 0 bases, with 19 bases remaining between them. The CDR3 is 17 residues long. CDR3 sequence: CALGLRARTTYTDKLIF. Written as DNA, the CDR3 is TGTGCTCTTGGGTTACGGGCCCGTACGACTTACACCGATAAACTCATCTTT.

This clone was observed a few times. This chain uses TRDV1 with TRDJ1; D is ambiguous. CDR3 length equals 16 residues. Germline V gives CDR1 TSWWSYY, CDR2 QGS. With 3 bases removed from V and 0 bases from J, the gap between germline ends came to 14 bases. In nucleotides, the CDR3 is TGTGCTCTTGGGGATTCCCATCCCCCGTACACCGATAAACTCATCTTT. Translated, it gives CALGDSHPPYTDKLIF.

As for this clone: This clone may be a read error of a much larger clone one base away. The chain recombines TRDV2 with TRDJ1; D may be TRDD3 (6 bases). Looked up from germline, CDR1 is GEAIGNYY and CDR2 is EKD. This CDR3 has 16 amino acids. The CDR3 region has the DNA TGTGCCTGTGCCACCGGCCCACACGCGGGGATTCTTAAACTCATCTTT. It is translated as CACATGPHAGILKLIF.

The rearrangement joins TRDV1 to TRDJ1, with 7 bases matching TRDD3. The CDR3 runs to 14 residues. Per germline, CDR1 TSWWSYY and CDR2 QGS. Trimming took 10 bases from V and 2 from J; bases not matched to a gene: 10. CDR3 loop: CARVVGGTTDKLIF. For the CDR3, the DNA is TGTGCTCGTGTGGTTGGGGGAACAACCGATAAACTCATCTTT.

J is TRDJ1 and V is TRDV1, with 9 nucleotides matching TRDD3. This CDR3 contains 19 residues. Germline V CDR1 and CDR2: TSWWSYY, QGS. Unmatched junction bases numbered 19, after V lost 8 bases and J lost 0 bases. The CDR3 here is CALSFLLPYWGTYTDKLIF. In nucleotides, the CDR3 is TGTGCTCTTTCCTTCCTTCTTCCCTACTGGGGGACGTACACCGATAAACTCATCTTT.

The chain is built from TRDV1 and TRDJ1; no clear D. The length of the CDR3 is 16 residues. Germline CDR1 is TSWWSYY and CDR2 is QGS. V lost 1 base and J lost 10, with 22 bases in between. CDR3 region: CALGEPPGPPPPGLIF. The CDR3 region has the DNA TGTGCTCTTGGGGAACCCCCCGGGCCTCCACCACCGGGACTCATCTTT.

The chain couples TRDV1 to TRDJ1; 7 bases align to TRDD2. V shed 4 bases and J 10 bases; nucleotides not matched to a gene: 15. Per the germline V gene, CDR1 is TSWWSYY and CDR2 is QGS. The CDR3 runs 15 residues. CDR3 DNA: TGTGCTCTTGGGGGGTTCCTACCCACCAAGTCGGGACTCATCTTT. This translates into CALGGFLPTKSGLIF.

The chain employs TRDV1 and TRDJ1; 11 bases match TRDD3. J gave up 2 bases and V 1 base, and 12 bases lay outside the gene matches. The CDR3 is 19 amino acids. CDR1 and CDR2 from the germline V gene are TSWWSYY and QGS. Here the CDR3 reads CALGERDFWGIPITDKLIF. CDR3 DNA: TGTGCTCTTGGGGAACGGGATTTCTGGGGGATACCTATAACCGATAAACTCATCTTT.

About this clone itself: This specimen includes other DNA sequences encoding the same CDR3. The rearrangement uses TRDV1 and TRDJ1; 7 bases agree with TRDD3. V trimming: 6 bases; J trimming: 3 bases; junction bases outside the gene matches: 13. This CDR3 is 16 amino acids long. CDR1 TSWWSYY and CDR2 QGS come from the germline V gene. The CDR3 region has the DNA TGTGCTCTTGGTGGGGGAGGACCGATAGGCCCCGATAAACTCATCTTT. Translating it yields CALGGGGPIGPDKLIF.

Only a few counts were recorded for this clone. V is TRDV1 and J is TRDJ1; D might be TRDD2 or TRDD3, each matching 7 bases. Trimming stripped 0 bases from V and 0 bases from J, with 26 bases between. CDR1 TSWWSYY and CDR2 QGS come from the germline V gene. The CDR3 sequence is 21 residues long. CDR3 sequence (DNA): TGTGCTCTTGGGGAACTGAGGGCTTCCTATTCCCTGGGGGGCTACACCGATAAACTCATCTTT. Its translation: CALGELRASYSLGGYTDKLIF.

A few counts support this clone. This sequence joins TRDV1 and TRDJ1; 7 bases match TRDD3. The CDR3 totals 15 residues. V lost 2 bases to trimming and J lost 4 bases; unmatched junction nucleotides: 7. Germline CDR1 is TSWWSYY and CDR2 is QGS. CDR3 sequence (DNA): TGTGCTCTTGGGGAATTGGTGGGGGAAGGCGATAAACTCATCTTT. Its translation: CALGELVGEGDKLIF.

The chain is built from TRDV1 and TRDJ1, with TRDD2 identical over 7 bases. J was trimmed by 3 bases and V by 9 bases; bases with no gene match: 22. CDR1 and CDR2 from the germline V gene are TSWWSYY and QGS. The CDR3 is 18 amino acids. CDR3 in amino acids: CALRRFLREWGGSDKLIF. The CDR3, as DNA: TGTGCTCTACGCCGTTTCCTACGGGAATGGGGAGGTTCCGATAAACTCATCTTT.

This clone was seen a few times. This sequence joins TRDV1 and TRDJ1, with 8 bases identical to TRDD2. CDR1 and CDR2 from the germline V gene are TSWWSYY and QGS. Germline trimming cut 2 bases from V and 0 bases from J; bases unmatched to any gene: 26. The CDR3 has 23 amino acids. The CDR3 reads CALGERELFLHPGIVRNTDKLIF. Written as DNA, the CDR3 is TGTGCTCTTGGGGAAAGGGAGCTCTTCCTACACCCGGGGATTGTAAGGAACACCGATAAACTCATCTTT.